This T cell receptor beta chain is from a study of vaccination and CD4 T cells after COVID-19. Turning to the study itself: Median time from second vaccine dose to sampling was 72 days (14 to 241). Stimuli were overlapping spike peptide pools of SARS-CoV-2 and three common cold coronaviruses (HCoV-NL63, HCoV-OC43, HCoV-229E). Cultures serving as controls received a peptide pool (CEFX or HIV-1 Nef) or no peptide.

Oncomine TCR Beta short-read sequencing was applied to DNA from cultured CD4+ T cells. TCRdb processed the PCR reads anew with MiXCR; each CDR3 protein has one entry. The repertoire has 9,900 or so distinct CDR3 sequences, approximately 24% of them found once; the top ten carry 46%. Comment on this clonotype: The antigen is unknown.

The CDR3 consists of 13 residues. Trimming left V 5 bases short and J 3 bases short, with 10 bases between. From germline, CDR1 is SEHNR and CDR2 FQNEAQ (reference sequence). Sample treatment: approximately 11-day PBMC culture with coronavirus spike peptide pools or control peptides (ViraFEST assay). Study-level results: Spike mono-reactivity was found in 304 of the 307 vaccine-specific clones identified in convalescent patients.

V and J are TRBV7-9 and TRBJ2-5; tentatively, D is TRBD1 (6 bases). The material sequenced was CD4+ T cells from blood, cultured in vitro, taken before SARS-CoV-2 vaccination. This clonotype was sampled from a human donor who received a COVID-19 vaccine. The CDR3 coding sequence is TGTGCCAGCAGCCCTCCAGGGGAAGAGACCCAGTACTTC. Protein sequence: CASSPPGEETQYF.